This T cell receptor (beta chain) was obtained from a study of T cell repertoires in cytomegalovirus infection. TCRdb analysed the reads with MiXCR anew, one entry per CDR3 protein. Of 250,000 to 400,000 distinct CDR3 sequences listed, just under 25% are singletons. Germline CDR1 is MNHEY and CDR2 is SVGEGT. V lost 0 bases, J lost 4 bases, and 15 bases lay in between. The CDR3 has 16 residues. This clonotype has at least ten counts. Its antigen is still unknown. This chain connects TRBV6-2 or TRBV6-3 to TRBJ1-2; D is unresolved. This receptor was obtained from a human donor in good health (CMV status not recorded). Some clones in this sample may be carry-over from other donors' samples. Sequencing used cultured PBMCs, obtained from culture after CMV antigen stimulation. The CDR3 loop is CASSYSSGQRPYGYTF. For the CDR3, the DNA is TGTGCCAGCAGTTACTCCTCGGGCCAGAGACCCTATGGCTACACCTTC.